This TCR beta chain appears in the sequencing data of a study of T cells in women clearing cervical HPV infection. Study overall: Case blood was drawn a median approximately 150 days after lesion detection. Study outcomes and limitations: A classifier using richness and V gene abundances reached an AUC of around 0.78. Associations may precede or follow infection; HPV-specific or memory T cells were not isolated.

CDR1 is LNHDA, CDR2 SQIVND, per germline (reference sequence). The CDR3 totals 11 residues. V lost 6 bases, J lost 8 bases, and 7 bases lay in between. Worth noting for this clone: The antigen is not known. The read falls 3 residues short of the CDR3 end, and the missing part is taken from the germline J gene.

Repertoires were generated with immunoSEQ multiplex PCR, while TCRdb's copy carries only in-frame clones and drops some. The sample has fewer than 30,000 clones. The receptor was derived from a woman between 18 and 75 years old with a cervical HPV16 infection that either progressed to CIN3+ or cleared (not recorded which). The genes are TRBV19 and TRBJ1-4; a possible D gene is TRBD1 (5 bases). The material sequenced was blood buffy coat. CDR3 in amino acids: CASRNREKLFF. CDR3 bases read: TGTGCCAGTAGGAACAGGGAAAAA.